This is a list of T cell receptor beta chains from one sample in a study of cytomegalovirus exposure and HLA in healthy donors. Clones were sequenced by immunoSEQ multiplex PCR, and TCRdb holds only the in-frame ones, with some missing. This repertoire includes some 110,000 clones. The sequenced sample was PBMCs. These receptors were taken from a man in his thirties or forties in good health and CMV-seronegative. The CDR3 runs from the conserved cysteine through the conserved F or W. Each record gives: J gene, V gene, D gene, CDR3 protein, CDR3 DNA. D genes are given only for firm matches.

>TRBJ2-2|TRBV4-1|-
CASSQVPTRSNTGELFF
TGCGCCAGCAGCCAAGTCCCGACTAGATCGAACACCGGGGAGCTGTTCTTT
>TRBJ2-7|TRBV10-3|TRBD2
CAISEVSSGGYEQYF
TGTGCCATCAGTGAGGTATCGAGCGGGGGCTACGAGCAGTACTTC
>TRBJ2-4|TRBV5-1|-
CASSPGGVKNIQYF
TGCGCCAGCAGCCCAGGAGGAGTCAAAAACATTCAGTACTTC
>TRBJ1-1|TRBV10-3|-
CAIMPREGNTEAFF
TGTGCCATCATGCCCAGGGAGGGGAACACTGAAGCTTTCTTT
>TRBJ2-5|TRBV4-1|-
CASSHLPVSGRETQYF
TGCGCCAGCAGCCATCTCCCCGTCAGCGGGCGGGAGACCCAGTACTTC
>TRBJ2-6|TRBV6-5|-
CASSYGGLGANVLTF
TGTGCCAGCAGTTACGGGGGCTTAGGGGCCAACGTCCTGACTTTC
>TRBJ2-1|TRBV6-5|-
CASSYSGQSYNEQFF
TGTGCCAGCAGTTACTCTGGGCAGTCCTACAATGAGCAGTTCTTC
>TRBJ2-7|TRBV27|TRBD2
CASSLRERGRPYEQYF
TGTGCCAGCAGTTTAAGGGAGCGGGGGAGACCCTACGAGCAGTACTTC
>TRBJ1-5|TRBV27|TRBD1
CASTRTGTGVFGRQPQHF
TGTGCCAGCACCAGAACCGGGACAGGGGTTTTTGGTAGGCAGCCCCAGCATTTT
>TRBJ1-5|TRBV12-5|-
CASGLSQGNQPQHF
TGTGCTAGTGGTTTGAGTCAGGGGAATCAGCCCCAGCATTTT
>TRBJ1-6|TRBV6-5|-
CASSYLTVRYNSPLHF
TGTGCCAGCAGTTACCTGACAGTACGATATAATTCACCCCTCCACTTT
>TRBJ2-6|TRBV27|-
CASSATGVGGGANVLTF
TGTGCCAGCAGTGCCACCGGAGTCGGGGGTGGGGCCAACGTCCTGACTTTC
>TRBJ1-1|TRBV27|-
CASSVDRIGTEAFF
TGTGCCAGCAGTGTAGACAGGATCGGCACTGAAGCTTTCTTT
>TRBJ2-1|TRBV5-1|TRBD2
CASSFLAGGPNEQFF
TGTGCCAGCAGCTTCCTAGCGGGGGGGCCTAATGAGCAGTTCTTC
>TRBJ1-1|TRBV7-9|-
CASSSGMGNTEAFF
TGTGCCAGCAGCTCAGGCATGGGGAACACTGAAGCTTTCTTT
>TRBJ2-2|TRBV5-6|TRBD1
CASSHRGQVNTGELFF
TGTGCCAGCAGCCATAGAGGACAGGTGAACACCGGGGAGCTGTTTTTT
>TRBJ2-5|TRBV7-2|TRBD1
CASRIGTGIETQYF
TGTGCCAGCAGGATTGGGACAGGGATAGAGACCCAGTACTTC